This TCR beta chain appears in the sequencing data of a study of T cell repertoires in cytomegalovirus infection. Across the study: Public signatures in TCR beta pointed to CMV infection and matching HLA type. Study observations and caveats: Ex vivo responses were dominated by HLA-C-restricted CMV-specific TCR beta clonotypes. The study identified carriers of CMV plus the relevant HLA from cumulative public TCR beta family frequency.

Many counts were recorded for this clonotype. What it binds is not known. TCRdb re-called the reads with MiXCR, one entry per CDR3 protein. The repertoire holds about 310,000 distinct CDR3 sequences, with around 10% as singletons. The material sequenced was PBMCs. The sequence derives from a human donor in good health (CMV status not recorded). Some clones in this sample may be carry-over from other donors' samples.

The chain's CDR3 is CASSGYGYTF. The CDR3 DNA sequence: TGTGCCAGCAGCGGTTATGGCTACACCTTC. The chain uses TRBV7-2 and TRBJ1-2; no clear D. The V gene lost 5 bases and the J gene lost 5 bases, with 3 bases spanning the gap. The CDR3 is made up of 10 amino acids. Germline CDR1 and CDR2: SGHTA and FQGNSA.